This note documents a single T cell receptor (beta chain) sequence. The CDR3 is 15 amino acids. V was cut by 8 bases and J by 8 bases, with 25 bases left in between. Per the germline V gene, CDR1 is SGHAT and CDR2 is FQNNGV. The data derive from a study of response to subunit inactivated influenza vaccine. MiXCR, applied by TCRdb to the RT-PCR reads, yields one record per CDR3 protein. The table lists under 800,000 distinct CDR3 sequences, approximately 14% of them singletons. The rearrangement joins TRBV11-2 to TRBJ2-7; D tentatively fits TRBD1 or TRBD2 (5 bases each). The sequencing used PBMCs from blood, collected 14 days before vaccination. This receptor was taken from a man aged 45-60 years who received an inactivated influenza vaccine. CDR3 DNA sequence: TGTGCCAGCTCCTCCGGGACCAAATTACTTGGGAAGCAGTACTTC. It codes for CASSSGTKLLGKQYF.